The clone carrying this T cell receptor beta chain has at least ten counts. The source of the sample is a study of early T cells in non-severe SARS-CoV-2 infection. The protocol attached unique molecular identifiers to individual cDNA molecules. MiXCR, run by TCRdb on the 5' RACE reads, gives a single entry per CDR3 protein. Counted here are approximately 69,000 distinct CDR3 sequences, roughly 11% occurring once; the ten biggest clones make up roughly 6%. The receptor's source is an adult who was a healthcare worker with PCR-confirmed SARS-CoV-2 infection or an uninfected control (not recorded which). Material: whole blood, obtained at baseline.

CDR3 coding DNA: TGTGCCGCTACCCCAGGGTCGAACACTGAAGCTTTCTTT. Its translation: CAATPGSNTEAFF. The genes are TRBV7-9 and TRBJ1-1; perhaps TRBD1 as D (5 bases). CDR1 and CDR2 (germline): SEHNR, FQNEAQ (reference sequence). The CDR3 spans 13 residues. Trimming cost V 11 bases and J 1 base, with 14 bases left between them.